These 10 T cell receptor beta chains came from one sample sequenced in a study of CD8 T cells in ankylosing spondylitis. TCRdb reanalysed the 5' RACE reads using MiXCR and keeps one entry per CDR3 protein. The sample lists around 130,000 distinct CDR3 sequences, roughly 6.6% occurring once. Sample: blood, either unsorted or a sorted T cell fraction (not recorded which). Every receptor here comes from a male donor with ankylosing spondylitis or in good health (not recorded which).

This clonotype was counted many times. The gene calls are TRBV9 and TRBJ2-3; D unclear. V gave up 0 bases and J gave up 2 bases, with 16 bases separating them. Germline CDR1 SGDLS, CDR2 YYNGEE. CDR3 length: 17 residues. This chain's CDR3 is CASSVDPQQTLTDTQYF. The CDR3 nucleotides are TGTGCCAGCAGCGTAGATCCGCAACAAACCCTCACAGATACGCAGTATTTT.

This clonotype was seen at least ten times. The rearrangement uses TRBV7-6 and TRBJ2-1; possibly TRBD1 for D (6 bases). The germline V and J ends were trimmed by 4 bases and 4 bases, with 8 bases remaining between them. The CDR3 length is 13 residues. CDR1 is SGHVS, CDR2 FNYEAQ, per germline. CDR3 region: CASSSQGYNEQFF. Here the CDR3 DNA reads TGTGCCAGCAGCTCACAGGGTTACAATGAGCAGTTCTTC.

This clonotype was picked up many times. This CDR3 is CSARPSGRLYNEQFF. The CDR3 bases are TGCAGTGCTAGACCCAGCGGGAGGCTATACAATGAGCAGTTCTTC. The chain is built from TRBV20-1 and TRBJ2-1; 9 positions agree with TRBD2. V dropped 2 bases and J dropped 4; count of bases not matched to a gene: 6. The CDR3 extends over 15 amino acids. The germline V gene has CDR1 DFQATT and CDR2 SNEGSKA (reference sequence).

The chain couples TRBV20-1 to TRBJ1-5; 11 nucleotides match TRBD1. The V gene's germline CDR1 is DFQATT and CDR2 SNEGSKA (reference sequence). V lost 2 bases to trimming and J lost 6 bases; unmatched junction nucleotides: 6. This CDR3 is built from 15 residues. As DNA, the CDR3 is TGCAGTGCTAGACCACGGACAGGGGGCCGTCAGCCCCAGCATTTT. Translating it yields CSARPRTGGRQPQHF.

The CDR3 nucleotides are TGTGCCAGCAGCCCGGCTACGCACTATGGCTACACCTTC. This codes for CASSPATHYGYTF. The chain has TRBV5-6 and TRBJ1-2; D call uncertain. The CDR3 runs 13 residues. Deletions cut 4 bases from V and 3 bases from J, with 10 bases between. Germline V gene lookup returns CDR1 SGHDT and CDR2 YYEEEE.

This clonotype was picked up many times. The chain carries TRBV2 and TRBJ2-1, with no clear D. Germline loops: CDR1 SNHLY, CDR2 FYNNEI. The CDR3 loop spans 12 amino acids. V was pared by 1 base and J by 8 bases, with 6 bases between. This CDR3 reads CASSEGAYEQFF. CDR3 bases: TGTGCCAGCAGTGAAGGAGCTTATGAGCAGTTCTTC.

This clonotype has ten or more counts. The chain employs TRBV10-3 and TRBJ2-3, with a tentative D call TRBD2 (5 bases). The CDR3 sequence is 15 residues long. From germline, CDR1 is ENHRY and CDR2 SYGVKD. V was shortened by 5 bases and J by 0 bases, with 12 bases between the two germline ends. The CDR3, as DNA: TGTGCCATCAGTACAGCGGCAACTAGCACAGATACGCAGTATTTT. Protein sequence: CAISTAATSTDTQYF.

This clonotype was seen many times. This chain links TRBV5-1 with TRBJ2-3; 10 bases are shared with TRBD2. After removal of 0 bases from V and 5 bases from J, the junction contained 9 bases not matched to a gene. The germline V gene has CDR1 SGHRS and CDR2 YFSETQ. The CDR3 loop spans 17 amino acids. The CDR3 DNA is TGCGCCAGCAGCTTGGCGCTAGCGGGAGTCTCGAAAGATACGCAGTATTTT. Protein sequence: CASSLALAGVSKDTQYF.

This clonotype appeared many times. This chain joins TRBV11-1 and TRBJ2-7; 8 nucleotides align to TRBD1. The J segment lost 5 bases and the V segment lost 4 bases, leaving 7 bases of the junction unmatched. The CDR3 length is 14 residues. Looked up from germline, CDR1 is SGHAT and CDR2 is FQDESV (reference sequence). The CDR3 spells CASSSRDRTNEQYF. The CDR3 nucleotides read TGTGCCAGCAGCTCCCGGGACAGGACGAACGAGCAGTACTTC.

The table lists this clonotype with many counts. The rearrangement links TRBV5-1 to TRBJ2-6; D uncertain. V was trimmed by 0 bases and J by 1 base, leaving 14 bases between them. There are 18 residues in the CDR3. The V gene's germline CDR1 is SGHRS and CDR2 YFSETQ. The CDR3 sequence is CASSLEGSWSSGANVLTF. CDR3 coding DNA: TGCGCCAGCAGCTTGGAAGGGTCTTGGTCTTCTGGGGCCAACGTCCTGACTTTC.